This is a list of T cell receptor beta chains from one sample in a study. TCRdb recomputed calls from the 5' RACE reads with MiXCR, one row per CDR3 protein. The data contain 35,000 to 50,000 distinct CDR3 sequences, 30% of them singletons. Sequencing was done on a sample of tumor-infiltrating memory CD4+ T cells sorted from the breast tumor. Source of these receptors: a female donor with breast cancer. Both conserved end residues are part of each CDR3. A D gene is named only where the DNA matches it firmly. The size field is filled for only some rows; it gives once, few, many or a size class.

clone size: NA; V gene: TRBV4-1; J gene: TRBJ1-1; D gene: NA; CDR3 DNA: TGCGCCAGCAGCCCCAGGGGGAACACTGAAGCTTTCTTT; CDR3 protein: CASSPRGNTEAFF
clone size: NA; V gene: TRBV7-3; J gene: TRBJ2-7; D gene: NA; CDR3 DNA: TGTGCCAGCAGCCCGGGGGGCAGGGGGGGCGAGCAGTACTTC; CDR3 protein: CASSPGGRGGEQYF
clone size: NA; V gene: TRBV5-4; J gene: TRBJ2-7; D gene: NA; CDR3 DNA: TGTGCCAGCGGCCCAAACCCGGGGGGCACCCCCTACGAGCAGTACTTC; CDR3 protein: CASGPNPGGTPYEQYF
clone size: NA; V gene: TRBV5-1; J gene: TRBJ2-7; D gene: NA; CDR3 DNA: TGCGCCAGCAGCGACGGCTTCTACGAGCAGTACTTC; CDR3 protein: CASSDGFYEQYF
clone size: NA; V gene: TRBV5-4; J gene: TRBJ2-2; D gene: TRBD1; CDR3 DNA: TGTGCCAGCAGCCCCCGACAGGGTTGGACCGGGGAGCTGTCTTTT; CDR3 protein: CASSPRQGWTGELSF
clone size: NA; V gene: TRBV5-1; J gene: TRBJ2-3; D gene: NA; CDR3 DNA: TGCGCCAGCAGCAGAACAGGGGCGGGGGATACGCAGTATTTT; CDR3 protein: CASSRTGAGDTQYF
clone size: many; V gene: TRBV5-1; J gene: TRBJ2-3; D gene: TRBD2; CDR3 DNA: TGCGCCAGCAGCTTGAGGACTAGCGGAGAGGATACGCAGTATTTT; CDR3 protein: CASSLRTSGEDTQYF
clone size: many; V gene: TRBV7-2; J gene: TRBJ2-7; D gene: NA; CDR3 DNA: TGTGCCAGCAGTCGACAGGTTTCCTACGAGCAGTACTTC; CDR3 protein: CASSRQVSYEQYF
clone size: few; V gene: TRBV21-1; J gene: TRBJ2-5; D gene: NA; CDR3 DNA: TGTGCCAGCAGCAAAGCGTGCTGGCCCCCTCAAGAGACCCAGTACTTC; CDR3 protein: CASSKACWPPQETQYF
clone size: NA; V gene: TRBV20-1; J gene: TRBJ2-3; D gene: NA; CDR3 DNA: TGCAGTGCTAGAGAAGGGCTCACGCAGTATTTT; CDR3 protein: CSAREGLTQYF
clone size: few; V gene: TRBV24-1; J gene: TRBJ2-2; D gene: NA; CDR3 DNA: TGTGCCACCAGTGAAAGGTACACCGGGGAGCTGTTTTTT; CDR3 protein: CATSERYTGELFF
clone size: many; V gene: TRBV12-3/TRBV12-4; J gene: TRBJ2-3; D gene: NA; CDR3 DNA: TGTGCCAGCAGTTTTGAGGTTCCTGGCACAGATACGCAGTATTTT; CDR3 protein: CASSFEVPGTDTQYF
clone size: many; V gene: TRBV6-5; J gene: TRBJ2-3; D gene: NA; CDR3 DNA: TGTGCCAGCAGACCTTACCTTACGATGGATACGCAGTATTTT; CDR3 protein: CASRPYLTMDTQYF
clone size: many; V gene: TRBV4-1; J gene: TRBJ2-3; D gene: NA; CDR3 DNA: TGCGCCAGCAGCCAAGGAGAACTAGATACGCAGTATTTT; CDR3 protein: CASSQGELDTQYF
clone size: few; V gene: TRBV5-6; J gene: TRBJ2-3; D gene: TRBD2; CDR3 DNA: TGTGCCAGCAGCCCTGGGACTAGCGGGGCGGATACGCAGTATTTT; CDR3 protein: CASSPGTSGADTQYF
clone size: few; V gene: TRBV7-2; J gene: TRBJ2-1; D gene: TRBD2; CDR3 DNA: TGTGCCAGCAGCCCGGGAGGGCCCTACAATGAGCAGTTCTTC; CDR3 protein: CASSPGGPYNEQFF
clone size: NA; V gene: TRBV7-8; J gene: TRBJ2-5; D gene: TRBD2; CDR3 DNA: TGTGCCAGCAGCCCCCGGCTAGCGGGGGCCGGGTTACAAGAGACCCAGTACTTC; CDR3 protein: CASSPRLAGAGLQETQYF
clone size: many; V gene: TRBV7-2; J gene: TRBJ2-1; D gene: NA; CDR3 DNA: TGTGCCAGCAGCCGAGTTAGCTCCTCCTACAATGAGCAGTTCTTC; CDR3 protein: CASSRVSSSYNEQFF
clone size: few; V gene: TRBV7-7; J gene: TRBJ2-2; D gene: NA; CDR3 DNA: TGTGCCAGCAGCTTAGCCCACACATCGGGGGAGCTGTTTTTT; CDR3 protein: CASSLAHTSGELFF
clone size: NA; V gene: TRBV5-1; J gene: TRBJ2-1; D gene: TRBD1; CDR3 DNA: TGCGCCAGCAGCTCCGGGACAGGGCACTACAATGAGCAGTCCTTC; CDR3 protein: CASSSGTGHYNEQSF
clone size: NA; V gene: TRBV19; J gene: TRBJ2-3; D gene: TRBD2; CDR3 DNA: TGTGCCAGTAGCTCTAGCGGCGACACAGATACGCAGTATTTT; CDR3 protein: CASSSSGDTDTQYF
clone size: medium-sized; V gene: TRBV20-1; J gene: TRBJ1-6; D gene: NA; CDR3 DNA: TGCAGTGCTAGGGGTCGGTTCGATAATTCACCCCTCCACTTT; CDR3 protein: CSARGRFDNSPLHF
clone size: many; V gene: TRBV27; J gene: TRBJ1-1; D gene: NA; CDR3 DNA: TGTGCCAGCAGTTCGACCTACCACACTGAAGCTTTCTTT; CDR3 protein: CASSSTYHTEAFF
clone size: many; V gene: TRBV9; J gene: TRBJ2-7; D gene: NA; CDR3 DNA: TGTGCCAGCAGCGTAGGGGGGAGTGGCTCCTACGAGCAGTACTTC; CDR3 protein: CASSVGGSGSYEQYF
clone size: NA; V gene: TRBV7-3; J gene: TRBJ2-3; D gene: NA; CDR3 DNA: TGTGCCAGCAGCTCCGGAGGGGTCAGTGGGCAGTATTTT; CDR3 protein: CASSSGGVSGQYF
clone size: NA; V gene: TRBV13; J gene: TRBJ2-2; D gene: NA; CDR3 DNA: TGTGCCAGCAGCCCAGGGACGGCCGGGGAGCTGTTTTTT; CDR3 protein: CASSPGTAGELFF
clone size: NA; V gene: TRBV4-1; J gene: TRBJ2-1; D gene: TRBD2; CDR3 DNA: TGCGCCAGCAGCCAAAACAGACGGACTAGTGAGTATGAGCAGTTCTTC; CDR3 protein: CASSQNRRTSEYEQFF
clone size: NA; V gene: TRBV9; J gene: TRBJ2-3; D gene: NA; CDR3 DNA: TGTGCCAGCAGCGTCGAGAGCTCTCGGGGCTTGAGCACAGATACGCAGTATTTT; CDR3 protein: CASSVESSRGLSTDTQYF
clone size: NA; V gene: TRBV27; J gene: TRBJ2-7; D gene: TRBD2; CDR3 DNA: TGTGCCAGCAGCCGTCAGGGCGGGAGTACCTACGAGCAGTACTTC; CDR3 protein: CASSRQGGSTYEQYF
clone size: NA; V gene: TRBV7-2; J gene: TRBJ2-1; D gene: NA; CDR3 DNA: TGTGCCAGCAGCTTAGCGGGTGCCGCTAGCTCCTACAATGAGCAGTTCTTC; CDR3 protein: CASSLAGAASSYNEQFF
clone size: few; V gene: TRBV5-1; J gene: TRBJ2-3; D gene: NA; CDR3 DNA: TGCGCCAGCAGGAGCGGAGCTTACACAGATACGCAGTATTTT; CDR3 protein: CASRSGAYTDTQYF
clone size: few; V gene: TRBV7-3; J gene: TRBJ1-4; D gene: TRBD1; CDR3 DNA: TGTGCCAGCAGCTTAAAACAGGGGAATGAAAAACTGTTTTTT; CDR3 protein: CASSLKQGNEKLFF
clone size: once; V gene: TRBV7-2; J gene: TRBJ1-6; D gene: NA; CDR3 DNA: TGTGCCAGCAGCTTAGGGGTCCCCGGGACATTCAATTCACCCCTCCACTTT; CDR3 protein: CASSLGVPGTFNSPLHF
clone size: few; V gene: TRBV2; J gene: TRBJ2-3; D gene: TRBD1; CDR3 DNA: TGTGCCACCCATCCGGGACAGGGGACCGATACGCAGTATTTT; CDR3 protein: CATHPGQGTDTQYF
clone size: NA; V gene: TRBV7-3; J gene: TRBJ2-1; D gene: NA; CDR3 DNA: TGTGCCAGCAGTTTCTCCCACGGGAATGAGCAGTTCTTC; CDR3 protein: CASSFSHGNEQFF
clone size: few; V gene: TRBV9; J gene: TRBJ2-3; D gene: TRBD2; CDR3 DNA: TGTGCCAGCAGCCGGAGCGGGGTCACAGATACGCAGTATTTT; CDR3 protein: CASSRSGVTDTQYF
clone size: NA; V gene: TRBV12-3/TRBV12-4; J gene: TRBJ1-1; D gene: NA; CDR3 DNA: TGTGCCAGCAGTTTTCGCCGAACTCTGGCTGAAGCTTTCTTT; CDR3 protein: CASSFRRTLAEAFF
clone size: NA; V gene: TRBV24-1; J gene: TRBJ2-3; D gene: NA; CDR3 DNA: TGTGCCACCGGGCAGGGGAGCACAGATACGCAGTATTTT; CDR3 protein: CATGQGSTDTQYF
clone size: NA; V gene: TRBV11-2; J gene: TRBJ1-1; D gene: NA; CDR3 DNA: TGTGCCAGCAGCTACAATCGAGACACTGAAGCTTTCTTT; CDR3 protein: CASSYNRDTEAFF
clone size: many; V gene: TRBV27; J gene: TRBJ2-7; D gene: NA; CDR3 DNA: TGTGCCAGCAGGGCAGAGTCCGTCTACGAGCAGTACTTC; CDR3 protein: CASRAESVYEQYF
clone size: NA; V gene: TRBV27; J gene: TRBJ2-1; D gene: NA; CDR3 DNA: TGTGCCAGCATCCAGGAGGCGTCCCTGTTCTTC; CDR3 protein: CASIQEASLFF
clone size: NA; V gene: TRBV4-2; J gene: TRBJ1-6; D gene: NA; CDR3 DNA: TGTGCCAGCAGCCCCACGAGGGATAGGTCACCCCTCCACTTT; CDR3 protein: CASSPTRDRSPLHF
clone size: few; V gene: TRBV5-6; J gene: TRBJ2-3; D gene: NA; CDR3 DNA: TGTGCCAGCAGCTTGGTTGGGGGACGCACAGATACGCAGTATTTT; CDR3 protein: CASSLVGGRTDTQYF
clone size: many; V gene: TRBV15; J gene: TRBJ2-1; D gene: TRBD2; CDR3 DNA: TGTGCCACCAGCAGAGAGACGGGGGGGTACAATGAGCAGTTCTTC; CDR3 protein: CATSRETGGYNEQFF
clone size: NA; V gene: TRBV7-9; J gene: TRBJ2-1; D gene: NA; CDR3 DNA: TGTGCCAGCAGCTCTGGGCAGAGCTCCTACAATGAGCAGTTCTTC; CDR3 protein: CASSSGQSSYNEQFF
clone size: NA; V gene: TRBV27; J gene: TRBJ1-4; D gene: NA; CDR3 DNA: TGTGCCAGCAGTTTAGGGATCTTCAATGAAAAACTGTTTTTT; CDR3 protein: CASSLGIFNEKLFF
clone size: NA; V gene: TRBV3-1; J gene: TRBJ1-1; D gene: NA; CDR3 DNA: TGTGCCAGCAGACACAACACTGAAGCTTTCTTT; CDR3 protein: CASRHNTEAFF
clone size: many; V gene: TRBV20-1; J gene: TRBJ2-7; D gene: NA; CDR3 DNA: TGCAGTGCTAGAGTTACAGCCGGGGGCTACGAGCAGTACTTC; CDR3 protein: CSARVTAGGYEQYF
clone size: NA; V gene: TRBV3-1; J gene: TRBJ1-4; D gene: NA; CDR3 DNA: TGTGCCAGCAGCACGGGACGGCGTGCAACTAATGAAAAACTGTTTTTT; CDR3 protein: CASSTGRRATNEKLFF
clone size: few; V gene: TRBV11-3; J gene: TRBJ2-1; D gene: NA; CDR3 DNA: TGTGCCAGCAGCTTAGGCGGCGGGGCTTTCAATGAGCAGTTCTTC; CDR3 protein: CASSLGGGAFNEQFF
clone size: NA; V gene: TRBV10-3; J gene: TRBJ1-2; D gene: NA; CDR3 DNA: TGTGCCATCAGTGACTCTCCCTCTAACGGCGTCTATGGCTACACCTTC; CDR3 protein: CAISDSPSNGVYGYTF
clone size: few; V gene: TRBV29-1; J gene: TRBJ2-3; D gene: TRBD2; CDR3 DNA: TGCAGCGTTGTCCGGAGCGGGGGGGTGTATACGCAGTATTTT; CDR3 protein: CSVVRSGGVYTQYF
clone size: NA; V gene: TRBV5-4; J gene: TRBJ1-1; D gene: NA; CDR3 DNA: TGTGCCAGCAGCTTGGGGTCAGGGGTTGACGCTGAAGCTTTCTTT; CDR3 protein: CASSLGSGVDAEAFF
clone size: NA; V gene: TRBV4-3; J gene: TRBJ2-7; D gene: NA; CDR3 DNA: TGCGCCAGCAGCGAACGCGGGAATCCGTGGGAGCAGTACTTC; CDR3 protein: CASSERGNPWEQYF
clone size: NA; V gene: TRBV24-1; J gene: TRBJ1-5; D gene: TRBD1; CDR3 DNA: TGTGCCGCCAGTGACAGGGGGCATAGCAATCAGCCCCAGCATTTT; CDR3 protein: CAASDRGHSNQPQHF
clone size: few; V gene: TRBV29-1; J gene: TRBJ1-2; D gene: NA; CDR3 DNA: TGCAGCGTGGCGGACCGGGATGGCTACACCTTC; CDR3 protein: CSVADRDGYTF
clone size: NA; V gene: TRBV7-3; J gene: TRBJ1-2; D gene: NA; CDR3 DNA: TGTGCCAGCAGCCCATCGGGGAGGGCCCTCACCTTC; CDR3 protein: CASSPSGRALTF
clone size: NA; V gene: TRBV25-1; J gene: TRBJ2-5; D gene: NA; CDR3 DNA: TGTGCCAGCAGTGAAGGGGAGTCCGGAGAGACCCAGTACTTC; CDR3 protein: CASSEGESGETQYF
clone size: NA; V gene: TRBV6-1; J gene: TRBJ2-7; D gene: NA; CDR3 DNA: TGTGCCAGCAGTGGCGGGGGACAGGTAAATCACGAGCAGTACTTC; CDR3 protein: CASSGGGQVNHEQYF
clone size: NA; V gene: TRBV4-1; J gene: TRBJ1-1; D gene: NA; CDR3 DNA: TGCGCCAGCAGCCAAGGAATCGTGAACACTGAAGCTTTCTTT; CDR3 protein: CASSQGIVNTEAFF